One sample yielded the 8 T cell receptor beta chains listed below, sequenced in a study of T-cell reconstitution after alpha-beta-depleted transplantation in children. The library targeted TCRbeta and was prepared with unique molecular identifiers. TCRdb passed the PCR reads through MiXCR, listing each CDR3 protein once. Of about 980,000 distinct CDR3 sequences listed, roughly 29% are singletons. The source was PBMCs, mostly from graft donor cells, collected 360 days after TCRalphabeta/CD19-depleted stem cell transplant. Source of these receptors: a boy in the first two years of life who had a stem cell transplant for SCID, so the T cells may come from the graft donor.

This clonotype was counted a few times. The chain joins TRBV5-1 to TRBJ2-7; 9 bases fit TRBD2. Losses at the gene ends were 4 bases for V and 4 bases for J; bases not matched to a gene: 9. CDR1 is SGHRS, CDR2 YFSETQ, per germline. The CDR3 has 15 residues. The CDR3 coding sequence is TGCGCCAGCAGCCAGCGGGGGGCCACCTTTTACGAGCAGTACTTC. It specifies CASSQRGATFYEQYF.

Only a few counts were recorded for this clonotype. This chain joins TRBV20-1 and TRBJ2-5; D is possibly TRBD2 (6 bases). The CDR3 is 12 residues long. The germline gives CDR1 DFQATT, CDR2 SNEGSKA (reference sequence). V lost 6 bases to trimming and J lost 7 bases, with 15 bases between them. The chain's CDR3 is CSASRERGTQYF. The CDR3 nucleotides are TGCAGTGCCAGTCGGGAGAGAGGGACCCAGTACTTC.

The rearrangement joins TRBV20-1 to TRBJ2-7; 10 bases fit TRBD1. The CDR3 is 15 residues long. CDR1 DFQATT and CDR2 SNEGSKA come from the germline V gene (reference sequence). After removal of 0 bases from V and 6 bases from J, the junction contained 8 bases not matched to a gene. CDR3 loop: CSAREGGTGAAEQYF. In DNA form, the CDR3 reads TGCAGTGCTAGAGAGGGGGGGACAGGGGCGGCCGAGCAGTACTTC.

This clonotype was seen more than once but under ten times. The genes are TRBV5-1 and TRBJ2-1; D call uncertain. CDR1 SGHRS and CDR2 YFSETQ come from the germline V gene. V shed 5 bases and J shed 7 bases, with 16 bases lying between them. The CDR3 totals 14 residues. The DNA of the CDR3 is TGCGCCAGCAGTTTTTTAGAAGCGAGGAATGAGCAGTTCTTC. It is translated as CASSFLEARNEQFF.

The chain uses TRBV7-2 and TRBJ2-1; D is possibly TRBD2 (6 bases). CDR3 length: 15 amino acids. CDR1 is SGHTA and CDR2 is FQGNSA in the germline V gene. V lost 4 bases and J 6 bases, leaving 16 bases between the germline ends. Here the CDR3 reads CASSSPGLWGNEQFF. The DNA of the CDR3 is TGTGCCAGCAGCTCGCCGGGACTCTGGGGCAATGAGCAGTTCTTC.

The chain has TRBV27 and TRBJ2-7, with D perhaps matching TRBD2 (6 bases). Trimming removed 2 bases at V and 4 bases at J, with 15 bases between. The CDR3 is made up of 15 amino acids. Germline CDR1 and CDR2: MNHEY and SMNVEV (reference sequence). CDR3 nucleotide sequence: TGTGCCAGCAGTTTAGGCCCGGGGAGGTCATACGAGCAGTACTTC. Translating it yields CASSLGPGRSYEQYF.

The chain combines TRBV12-3 or TRBV12-4 with TRBJ1-4; no firm D call. This CDR3 region has 15 residues. Trimming removed 5 bases at V and 6 bases at J, with 16 bases between. This CDR3 reads CASSPRAGVYEKLFF. The DNA of the CDR3 is TGTGCCAGCAGTCCCCGGGCGGGAGTCTATGAAAAACTGTTTTTT.

The chain combines TRBV2 with TRBJ2-5; D uncertain. V gave up 3 bases and J gave up 0 bases, with 8 bases separating them. This CDR3 spans 14 amino acids. CDR1 is SNHLY and CDR2 is FYNNEI in the germline V gene. Here the CDR3 DNA reads TGTGCCAGCAGTGAGCTTGTGTACCAAGAGACCCAGTACTTC. As protein: CASSELVYQETQYF. The whole variable domain, remainder taken from reference TRBV2 and TRBJ2-5, is EPEVTQTPSHQVTQMGQEVILRCVPISNHLYFYWYRQILGQKVEFLVSFYNNEISEKSEIFDDQFSVERPDGSNFTLKIRSTKLEDSAMYFCASSELVYQETQYFGPGTRLLVL.